This TCR beta chain is from a study of T cell repertoires in cytomegalovirus infection. As for the study in general: Both CMV infection and a matching HLA type were indicated by public TCR beta signatures.

Study-level points and caveats: Ex vivo, HLA-C-restricted CMV-specific TCR beta clonotypes prevailed over the rest of the response.

TCRdb reanalysed the reads using MiXCR and keeps one entry per CDR3 protein. The sample carries hundreds of thousands of distinct CDR3 sequences, about 30% recorded once. On this clonotype itself: Its antigen is not identified.

The CDR3 is 16 amino acids. Looked up from germline, CDR1 is KGHSH and CDR2 is LQKENI. The ends were cut back, 0 bases at V and 4 bases at J, with 15 bases in the middle. The sequenced sample was cultured PBMCs, obtained from culture after CMV antigen stimulation. This receptor was obtained from a human donor in good health (CMV status not recorded). Some clones in this sample may be carry-over from other donors' samples. The chain couples TRBV18 to TRBJ1-2, with D perhaps TRBD1 (5 bases). The CDR3 protein is CASSPPGPVTFYGYTF. Here the CDR3 DNA reads TGTGCCAGCTCACCACCGGGGCCAGTAACCTTCTATGGCTACACCTTC. Supplemented by reference TRBV18 and TRBJ1-2, the full variable domain reads NAGVMQNPRHLVRRRGQEARLRCSPMKGHSHVYWYRQLPEEGLKFMVYLQKENIIDESGMPKERFSAEFPKEGPSILRIQQVVRGDSAAYFCASSPPGPVTFYGYTFGSGTRLTVV.